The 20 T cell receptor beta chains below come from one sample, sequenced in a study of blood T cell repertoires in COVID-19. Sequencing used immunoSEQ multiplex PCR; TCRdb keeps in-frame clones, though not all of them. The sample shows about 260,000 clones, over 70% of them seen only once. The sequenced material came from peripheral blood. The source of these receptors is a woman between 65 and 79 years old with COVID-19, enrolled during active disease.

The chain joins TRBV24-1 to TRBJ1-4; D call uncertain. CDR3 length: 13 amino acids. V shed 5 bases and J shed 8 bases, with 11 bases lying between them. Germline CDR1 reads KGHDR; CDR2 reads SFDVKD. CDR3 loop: CATSATSREKLFF. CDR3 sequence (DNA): TGTGCCACCAGTGCGACAAGTAGGGAAAAACTGTTTTTT.

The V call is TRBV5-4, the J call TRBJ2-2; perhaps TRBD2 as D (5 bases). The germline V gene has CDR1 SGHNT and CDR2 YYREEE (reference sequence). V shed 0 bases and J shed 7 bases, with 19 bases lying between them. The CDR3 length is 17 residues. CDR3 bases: TGTGCCAGCAGCTTGGCCGTTGGCGGGCCCTCGGTCGGGGAGCTGTTTTTT. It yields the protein CASSLAVGGPSVGELFF.

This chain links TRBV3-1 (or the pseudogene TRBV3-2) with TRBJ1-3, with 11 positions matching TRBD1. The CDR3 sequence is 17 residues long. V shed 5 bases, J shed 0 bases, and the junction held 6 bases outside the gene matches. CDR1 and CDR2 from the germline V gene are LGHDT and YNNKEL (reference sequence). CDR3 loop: CASSTGQGALSGNTIYF. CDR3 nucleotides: TGTGCCAGCAGCACAGGACAGGGGGCTCTCTCTGGAAACACCATATATTTT.

DNA for the CDR3: TGTGCCAGCAGTTACGGCCACACTGAAGCTTTCTTT. Its protein product is CASSYGHTEAFF. The rearrangement links TRBV6-5 to TRBJ1-1; D gene uncertain. V dropped 2 bases and J dropped 3 bases, with 4 bases sitting between them. The CDR3 is 12 residues long. In germline, CDR1 is MNHEY, CDR2 SVGAGI.

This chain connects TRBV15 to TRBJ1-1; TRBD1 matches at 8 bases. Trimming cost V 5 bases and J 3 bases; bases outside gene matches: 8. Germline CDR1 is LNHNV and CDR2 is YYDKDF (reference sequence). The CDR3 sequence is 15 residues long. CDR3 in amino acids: CATSGQGRLDTEAFF. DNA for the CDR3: TGTGCCACCAGCGGACAGGGTCGGTTGGACACTGAAGCTTTCTTT.

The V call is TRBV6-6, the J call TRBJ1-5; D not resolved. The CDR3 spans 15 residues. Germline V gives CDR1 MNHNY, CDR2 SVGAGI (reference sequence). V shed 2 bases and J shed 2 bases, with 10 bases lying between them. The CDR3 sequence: CASSYGSRGNQPQHF. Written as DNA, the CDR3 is TGTGCCAGCAGTTACGGGAGTCGGGGCAATCAGCCCCAGCATTTT.

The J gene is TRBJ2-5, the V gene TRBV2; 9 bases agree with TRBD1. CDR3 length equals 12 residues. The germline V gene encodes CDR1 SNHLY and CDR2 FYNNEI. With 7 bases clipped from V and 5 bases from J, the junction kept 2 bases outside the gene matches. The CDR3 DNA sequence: TGTGCCAGCATCGGGACAGGGGAGACCCAGTACTTC. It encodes CASIGTGETQYF.

The CDR3 region is CAISDYQNADTQYF. The CDR3 DNA follows: TGTGCCATCAGTGATTACCAGAACGCAGATACGCAGTATTTT. The chain uses TRBV10-3 and TRBJ2-3; D gene unclear. Germline lookup yields CDR1 ENHRY and CDR2 SYGVKD. Trimming took off 3 bases at V and 4 bases at J, with 11 bases between the two ends. The CDR3 has 14 residues.

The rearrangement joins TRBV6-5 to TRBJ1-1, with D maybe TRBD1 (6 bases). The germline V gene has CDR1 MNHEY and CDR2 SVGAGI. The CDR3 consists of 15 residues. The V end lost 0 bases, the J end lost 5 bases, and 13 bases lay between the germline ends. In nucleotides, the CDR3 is TGTGCCAGCAGTTACTCCTTCTCCAGGGGTACTGAAGCTTTCTTT. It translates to CASSYSFSRGTEAFF.

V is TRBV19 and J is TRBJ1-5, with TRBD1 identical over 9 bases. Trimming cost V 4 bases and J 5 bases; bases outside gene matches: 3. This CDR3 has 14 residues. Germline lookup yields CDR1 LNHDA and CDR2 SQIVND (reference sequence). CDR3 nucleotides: TGTGCCAGTAGTACGGACAGGGGTGATCAGCCCCAGCATTTT. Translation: CASSTDRGDQPQHF.

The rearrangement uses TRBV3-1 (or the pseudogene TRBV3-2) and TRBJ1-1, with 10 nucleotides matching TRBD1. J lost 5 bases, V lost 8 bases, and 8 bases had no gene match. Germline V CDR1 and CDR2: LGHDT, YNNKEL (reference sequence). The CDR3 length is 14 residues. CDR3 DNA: TGTGCCAGCTCGACAGGGGGCGCGGAGACTGAAGCTTTCTTT. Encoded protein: CASSTGGAETEAFF.

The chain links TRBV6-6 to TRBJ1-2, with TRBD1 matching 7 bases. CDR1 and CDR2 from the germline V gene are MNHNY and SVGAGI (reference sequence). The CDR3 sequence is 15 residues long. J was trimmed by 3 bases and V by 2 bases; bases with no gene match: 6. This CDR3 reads CASSYGGTADYGYTF. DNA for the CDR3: TGTGCCAGCAGTTACGGTGGGACAGCCGACTATGGCTACACCTTC.

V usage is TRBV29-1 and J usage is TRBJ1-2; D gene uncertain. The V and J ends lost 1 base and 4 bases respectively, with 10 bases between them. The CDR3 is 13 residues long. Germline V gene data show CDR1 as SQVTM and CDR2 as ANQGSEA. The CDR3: CSVEGRSGYGYTF. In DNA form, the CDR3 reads TGCAGCGTTGAAGGCAGGAGCGGCTATGGCTACACCTTC.

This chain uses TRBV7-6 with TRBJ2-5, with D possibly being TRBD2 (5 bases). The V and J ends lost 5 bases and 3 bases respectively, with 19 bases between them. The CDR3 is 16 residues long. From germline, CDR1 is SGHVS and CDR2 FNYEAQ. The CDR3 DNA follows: TGTGCCAGCAGCAATCCCCTGAGCGGACGAAAAGAGACCCAGTACTTC. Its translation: CASSNPLSGRKETQYF.

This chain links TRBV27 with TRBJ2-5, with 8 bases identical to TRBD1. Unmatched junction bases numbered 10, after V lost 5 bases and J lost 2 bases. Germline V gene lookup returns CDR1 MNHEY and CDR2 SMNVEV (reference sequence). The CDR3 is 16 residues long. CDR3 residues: CASSRRTGNPQETQYF. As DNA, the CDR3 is TGTGCCAGCAGTCGTCGGACAGGGAACCCTCAAGAGACCCAGTACTTC.

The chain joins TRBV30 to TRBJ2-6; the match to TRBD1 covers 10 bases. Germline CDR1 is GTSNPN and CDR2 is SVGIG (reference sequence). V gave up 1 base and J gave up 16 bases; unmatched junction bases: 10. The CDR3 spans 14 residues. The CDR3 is CAWSEPGTGDRLTF. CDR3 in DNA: TGTGCCTGGAGTGAACCCGGGACAGGGGATAGACTGACTTTC.

CDR3 DNA: TGTGCCAGCAGCTTGTCAGGGATCCCTAACGAGCAGTACTTC. This encodes CASSLSGIPNEQYF. The V and J genes are TRBV5-4 and TRBJ2-7, with D perhaps TRBD1 (5 bases). Germline V CDR1 and CDR2: SGHNT, YYREEE (reference sequence). Trimming took 1 base from V and 5 from J, leaving 13 bases between them. The CDR3 contains 14 residues.

CDR3 nucleotides: TGTGCCAGTACCCGGGACAGTTCCGGGGAGCTGTTTTTT. Amino acid sequence: CASTRDSSGELFF. V and J are TRBV19 and TRBJ2-2; 7 bases agree with TRBD1. The CDR3 length is 13 residues. Germline trimming cut 7 bases from V and 6 bases from J; bases unmatched to any gene: 5. The germline gives CDR1 LNHDA, CDR2 SQIVND (reference sequence).

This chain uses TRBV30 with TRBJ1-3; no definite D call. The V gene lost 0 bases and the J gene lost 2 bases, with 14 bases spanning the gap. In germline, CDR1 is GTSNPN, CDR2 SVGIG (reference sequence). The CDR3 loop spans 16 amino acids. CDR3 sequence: CAWSVLGRFAGNTIYF. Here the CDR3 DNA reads TGTGCCTGGAGTGTACTAGGGAGGTTTGCTGGAAACACCATATATTTT. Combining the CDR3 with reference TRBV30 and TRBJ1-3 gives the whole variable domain SQTIHQWPATLVQPVGSPLSLECTVEGTSNPNLYWYRQAAGRGLQLLFYSVGIGQISSEVPQNLSASRPQDRQFILSSKKLLLSDSGFYLCAWSVLGRFAGNTIYFGEGSWLTVV.

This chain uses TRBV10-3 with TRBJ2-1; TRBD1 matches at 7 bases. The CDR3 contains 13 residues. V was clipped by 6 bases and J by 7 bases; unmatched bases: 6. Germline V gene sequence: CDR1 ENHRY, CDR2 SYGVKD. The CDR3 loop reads CAIRPGTVNEQFF. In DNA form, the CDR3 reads TGTGCCATCAGACCCGGGACAGTGAATGAGCAGTTCTTC.